This T cell receptor (beta chain) was recorded in a study of T cell responses to AZD1222 COVID-19 vaccine. Study findings and constraints: With dominance at 160-218 and 743-854, vaccine-associated CD4 TCRs spanned spike. Spike-specific TCR breadth and depth both grew after two AZD1222 doses. Donor demographics were predominantly white British with a female majority; clonal diversity may be underestimated.

Germline values: CDR1 MNHEY, CDR2 SVGAGI. The CDR3 is 16 residues long. V lost 3 bases to trimming and J lost 4 bases, with 16 bases between them. Data came from immunoSEQ multiplex PCR; TCRdb stores just in-frame clones and leaves some out. This table has roughly 200,000 clones, roughly 92% appearing once. As for this clone: Its specificity is unknown.

The specimen comprised peripheral blood, sampled on day 0 of AZD1222 vaccination. The clonotype comes from an adult in good health. V usage is TRBV6-5 and J usage is TRBJ2-1; D ambiguous. The CDR3 coding sequence is TGTGCCAGCAGTTATTTCGCGCGACGGTTATACAATGAGCAGTTCTTC. Protein: CASSYFARRLYNEQFF.